The 15 T cell receptor beta chains below all came from one sample that was sequenced in a study of blood T cell repertoires in COVID-19. The method was immunoSEQ multiplex PCR; TCRdb's version includes in-frame clones alone and lacks a portion of them. The sample has hundreds of thousands of clones, approximately 85% seen once. Sequenced material: peripheral blood. The source of these receptors is a human donor in a cohort sampled during active COVID-19.

The chain is built from TRBV5-1 and TRBJ1-4; possible D gene TRBD1, 6 bases. V was shortened by 3 bases and J by 8 bases, with 14 bases between the two germline ends. Germline-derived CDR1 and CDR2 are SGHRS and YFSETQ. The CDR3 is 14 residues long. The CDR3 here is CASSSNRVGEKLFF. CDR3 in DNA: TGCGCCAGCAGCTCCAACAGGGTTGGGGAAAAACTGTTTTTT.

This rearrangement joins TRBV5-1 to TRBJ2-1; D remains ambiguous. CDR1 and CDR2 (germline): SGHRS, YFSETQ. V was trimmed by 0 bases and J by 0 bases, leaving 4 bases between them. The CDR3 loop spans 14 amino acids. The CDR3, as DNA: TGCGCCAGCAGCTTGGACAGCTCCTACAATGAGCAGTTCTTC. Protein: CASSLDSSYNEQFF. The entire variable domain, with the rest obtained from reference TRBV5-1 and TRBJ2-1, is as follows: KAGVTQTPRYLIKTRGQQVTLSCSPISGHRSVSWYQQTPGQGLQFLFEYFSETQRNKGNFPGRFSGRQFSNSRSEMNVSTLELGDSALYLCASSLDSSYNEQFFGPGTRLTVL.

The genes are TRBV3-1 (or the pseudogene TRBV3-2) and TRBJ2-7; the match to TRBD1 covers 9 bases. V lost 3 bases, J lost 5 bases, and 5 bases stayed unmatched. The V gene's germline CDR1 is LGHDT and CDR2 YNNKEL (reference sequence). This CDR3 is built from 14 residues. CDR3 in amino acids: CASSHRQGGDEQYF. The CDR3 nucleotides read TGTGCCAGCAGCCACCGACAGGGGGGTGACGAGCAGTACTTC.

This clone was counted ten times or more. The chain has TRBV15 and TRBJ1-2; D remains ambiguous. Trimming removed 0 bases at V and 8 bases at J, with 7 bases between. Germline V gene sequence: CDR1 LNHNV, CDR2 YYDKDF (reference sequence). This CDR3 has 12 amino acids. CDR3 nucleotides: TGTGCCACCAGCAGAGATTCGGGAGGCTACACCTTC. Protein product: CATSRDSGGYTF.

CDR3 bases: TGCGCCAGCAGCTTGTCTTGGCTAGCGGGATTCAACACCGGGGAGCTGTTTTTT. It specifies CASSLSWLAGFNTGELFF. V gene TRBV5-1 combines with J gene TRBJ2-2; TRBD2 agrees at 9 bases. Germline V gene data show CDR1 as SGHRS and CDR2 as YFSETQ. The CDR3 sequence is 18 residues long. Trimming at V came to 1 base and at J to 2 bases, leaving 9 bases not matched to a gene. Full variable domain (rest looked up from reference TRBV5-1 and TRBJ2-2): KAGVTQTPRYLIKTRGQQVTLSCSPISGHRSVSWYQQTPGQGLQFLFEYFSETQRNKGNFPGRFSGRQFSNSRSEMNVSTLELGDSALYLCASSLSWLAGFNTGELFFGEGSRLTVL.

The rearrangement joins TRBV6-5 to TRBJ1-2; a weak D match, TRBD1 (6 bases). The CDR3 contains 15 residues. The V end was cut by 6 bases, the J end by 4 bases, with 18 bases between. The V gene's germline CDR1 is MNHEY and CDR2 SVGAGI. CDR3 in amino acids: CASSRDTAASYGYTF. The DNA for the CDR3 is TGTGCCAGCAGCCGGGACACTGCAGCCTCCTATGGCTACACCTTC.

The CDR3 here is CASSSFRTGAGYEQYF. The CDR3 DNA follows: TGTGCCAGCAGCTCATTCAGGACAGGGGCTGGCTACGAGCAGTACTTC. The rearrangement uses TRBV5-6 and TRBJ2-7; 9 positions agree with TRBD1. The CDR3 is 16 residues long. Germline CDR1 and CDR2: SGHDT and YYEEEE. V lost 3 bases and J lost 3; bases outside the gene matches: 10.

A remark on this clone: Different DNA sequences within this sample yield the same CDR3. The rearrangement uses TRBV2 and TRBJ1-1; D call uncertain. Trimming removed 4 bases from V and 1 base from J, with 7 bases in between. The CDR3 runs 13 residues. The germline V gene encodes CDR1 SNHLY and CDR2 FYNNEI. CDR3 residues: CASSGRGNTEAFF. For the CDR3, the DNA is TGTGCCAGCAGTGGGCGGGGGAACACTGAAGCTTTCTTT. Full variable domain (rest looked up from reference TRBV2 and TRBJ1-1): EPEVTQTPSHQVTQMGQEVILRCVPISNHLYFYWYRQILGQKVEFLVSFYNNEISEKSEIFDDQFSVERPDGSNFTLKIRSTKLEDSAMYFCASSGRGNTEAFFGQGTRLTVV.

This clone was seen just once. This chain joins TRBV24-1 and TRBJ1-5; TRBD1 might be the D (6 bases). Germline V gene data show CDR1 as KGHDR and CDR2 as SFDVKD. Trimming pared 4 bases from V and 5 bases from J, leaving 14 bases between. The CDR3 runs 15 residues. The CDR3 bases are TGTGCCACCAGTGACGACAGGAGATCCGATCAGCCCCAGCATTTT. Residues: CATSDDRRSDQPQHF.

J is TRBJ2-4 and V is TRBV5-1; 7 bases line up with TRBD1. The V and J ends lost 1 base and 4 bases, in that order; junction bases with no gene match: 8. Germline-derived CDR1 and CDR2 are SGHRS and YFSETQ. The CDR3 runs 16 residues. This CDR3 is CASSLRELQGKNIQYF. The DNA for the CDR3 is TGCGCCAGCAGCTTGAGGGAATTACAGGGGAAAAACATTCAGTACTTC.

The rearrangement joins TRBV7-6 to TRBJ2-3, with 8 bases aligning to TRBD2. The germline CDR1 and CDR2 sequences are SGHVS and FNYEAQ. The J segment lost 2 bases and the V segment lost 5 bases, leaving 6 bases of the junction unmatched. CDR3 size: 15 residues. The CDR3 nucleotides are TGTGCCAGCAGCCGCAACGGGGGGGCCACAGATACGCAGTATTTT. Translation gives CASSRNGGATDTQYF. Full variable domain (rest looked up from reference TRBV7-6 and TRBJ2-3): GAGVSQSPRYKVTKRGQDVALRCDPISGHVSLYWYRQALGQGPEFLTYFNYEAQQDKSGLPNDRFSAERPEGSISTLTIQRTEQRDSAMYRCASSRNGGATDTQYFGPGTRLTVL.

Details on this clone: A read error may explain this, as a much larger clone is one base away. This sample also contains other DNA sequences that code for the same CDR3. V is TRBV27 and J is TRBJ1-1; 8 nucleotides agree with TRBD1. Germline V gene sequence: CDR1 MNHEY, CDR2 SMNVEV (reference sequence). The CDR3 is 13 amino acids. V was clipped by 3 bases and J by 4 bases; unmatched bases: 1. CDR3 DNA: TGTGCCAGCAGTTTCGGGACAGGCACTGAAGCTTTCTTT. The encoded protein is CASSFGTGTEAFF.

The chain couples TRBV4-1 to TRBJ1-4; TRBD1 matches 7 bases. Germline loops: CDR1 MGHRA, CDR2 YSYEKL. V shed 4 bases, J shed 8 bases, and the junction held 4 bases outside the gene matches. The CDR3 consists of 13 residues. In DNA, the CDR3 is TGCGCCAGCAGCCTAGGACAGGCGGAAAAACTGTTTTTT. It translates to CASSLGQAEKLFF.

This clone has only a few counts. V usage is TRBV5-1 and J usage is TRBJ1-5, with 11 bases lining up with TRBD1. This CDR3 contains 17 residues. Germline CDR1 and CDR2: SGHRS and YFSETQ. The trim removed 0 bases at V and 6 bases at J, leaving 8 bases unmatched. Written as DNA, the CDR3 is TGCGCCAGCAGCTTGGCCCCCGGGACAGGGGGGGTTCAGCCCCAGCATTTT. Its protein is CASSLAPGTGGVQPQHF.

This sequence joins TRBV6-5 and TRBJ1-2; 8 bases agree with TRBD1. With V trimmed by 8 bases and J by 2 bases, 7 bases remained unmatched. Germline V lookup: CDR1 MNHEY, CDR2 SVGAGI. The CDR3 runs to 14 residues. The CDR3: CASGGQGANYGYTF. CDR3 sequence (DNA): TGTGCCAGCGGGGGGCAGGGGGCGAACTATGGCTACACCTTC.